This T cell receptor beta chain was profiled in a study of blood T cell repertoires in COVID-19. About the research overall: From the United States, Italy and Spain came samples of acute and convalescent COVID-19. PBMCs, B-cell-depleted T cells, or T cells provided the cDNA or gDNA that made up the material.

The germline gives CDR1 SEHNR, CDR2 FQNEAQ (reference sequence). The CDR3 is made up of 13 amino acids. V lost 4 bases and J lost 3, with 9 bases in between. Per the original data handling: It was from reference gene primer amplification that nucleated cell counts were estimated. Some clones are missing from TCRdb's copy, which holds only in-frame ones; the method was immunoSEQ multiplex PCR. Clonal size and the V and J genes are those of that table, whereas D and trimming came from the DNA. The sample contains a few hundred thousand clones, roughly 85% of which appear only once. This clone showed up just once.

The TCR was taken from a human donor in a cohort sampled during active COVID-19. Source material: peripheral blood. The chain combines TRBV7-9 with TRBJ1-1; D unclear. The CDR3 region is CASSSDEDTEAFF. The CDR3 nucleotides are TGTGCCAGCAGCTCCGACGAGGACACTGAAGCTTTCTTT. Variable domain in full (rest from reference TRBV7-9 and TRBJ1-1): DTGVSQNPRHKITKRGQNVTFRCDPISEHNRLYWYRQTLGQGPEFLTYFQNEAQLEKSRLLSDRFSAERPKGSFSTLEIQRTEQGDSAMYLCASSSDEDTEAFFGQGTRLTVV.